The entry below gives a single T cell receptor beta chain sequence along with its context. The sample is drawn from a study of blood T cell repertoires in COVID-19. Study context: Spain, Italy and the United States supplied samples that represented acute and convalescent COVID-19.

The assay was immunoSEQ multiplex PCR, and TCRdb's table has in-frame clones only and misses some. The sample includes around 180,000 clones, roughly 80% of them seen just once. The V end was cut by 0 bases, the J end by 6 bases, with 9 bases between. The CDR3 runs 14 residues. Per the germline V gene, CDR1 is KGHSH and CDR2 is LQKENI. The specimen sequenced was peripheral blood. The clonotype comes from a woman in her thirties with acute or convalescent COVID-19. The J gene is TRBJ1-5, the V gene TRBV18, with D perhaps TRBD1 (6 bases). CDR3 region: CASSPPGAAQPQHF. CDR3 in DNA: TGTGCCAGCTCACCACCGGGGGCGGCTCAGCCCCAGCATTTT. Full variable domain (rest looked up from reference TRBV18 and TRBJ1-5): NAGVMQNPRHLVRRRGQEARLRCSPMKGHSHVYWYRQLPEEGLKFMVYLQKENIIDESGMPKERFSAEFPKEGPSILRIQQVVRGDSAAYFCASSPPGAAQPQHFGDGTRLSIL.